Shown below are 17 T cell receptor beta chains from a single sample sequenced in a study of blood T cell repertoires in COVID-19. Generated by immunoSEQ multiplex PCR, the TCRdb table keeps only in-frame clones and is missing some. The profile shows about 100,000 clones, about 91% of them singletons. The sequencing input was peripheral blood. The receptors were gathered from a human donor with active COVID-19. The donor label of this sample is uncertain.

This clone came up once. V and J are TRBV6-5 and TRBJ1-1; maybe TRBD1 (5 bases). The ends were cut back, 8 bases at V and 5 bases at J, with 18 bases in the middle. The germline CDR1 and CDR2 sequences are MNHEY and SVGAGI. This CDR3 has 14 residues. CDR3 residues: CASSPGRGTTEAFF. The CDR3, as DNA: TGTGCCAGCTCCCCAGGGAGGGGTACTACTGAAGCTTTCTTT.

As DNA, the CDR3 is TGTGCCAGCAGCTCCCTTACCTACAGGGGATTGGGCAATGAGCAGTTCTTC. This codes for CASSSLTYRGLGNEQFF. The rearrangement uses TRBV7-4 and TRBJ2-1; TRBD1 agrees at 7 bases. J was trimmed by 6 bases and V by 4 bases; bases with no gene match: 15. CDR3 length equals 17 residues. Per the germline V gene, CDR1 is SGHVT and CDR2 is SQSDAQ. Full variable domain (outside the CDR3, taken from reference TRBV7-4 and TRBJ2-1): GAGVSQSPRYKVAKRGRDVALRCDSISGHVTLYWYRQTLGQGSEVLTYSQSDAQRDKSGRPSGRFSAERPERSVSTLKIQRTEQGDSAVYLCASSSLTYRGLGNEQFFGPGTRLTVL.

This chain joins TRBV5-1 and TRBJ1-6; 8 bases map to TRBD1. This CDR3 is 15 amino acids long. The trim removed 4 bases at V and 9 bases at J, leaving 9 bases unmatched. CDR1 is SGHRS and CDR2 is YFSETQ in the germline V gene. CDR3 sequence: CASSVTTGVGSPLHF. The CDR3 nucleotides are TGCGCCAGCAGCGTAACGACAGGGGTGGGTTCACCCCTCCACTTT. The full variable domain, in which reference TRBV5-1 and TRBJ1-6 provide the parts outside the CDR3, is KAGVTQTPRYLIKTRGQQVTLSCSPISGHRSVSWYQQTPGQGLQFLFEYFSETQRNKGNFPGRFSGRQFSNSRSEMNVSTLELGDSALYLCASSVTTGVGSPLHFGNGTRLTVT.

The V gene is TRBV5-1, the J gene TRBJ1-3, with 7 positions matching TRBD1. J gave up 4 bases and V 5 bases, and 3 bases lay outside the gene matches. Germline loops: CDR1 SGHRS, CDR2 YFSETQ. The CDR3 length is 13 residues. CDR3 bases: TGCGCCAGCAGTCAGGACAGGGGAAACACCATATATTTT. Encoded protein: CASSQDRGNTIYF.

The genes are TRBV9 and TRBJ2-5; tentatively, D is TRBD2 (6 bases). Between the trimmed V and J ends, which lost 7 bases and 4 bases, there was a span of 20 bases. From germline, CDR1 is SGDLS and CDR2 YYNGEE. This CDR3 is 15 amino acids long. As DNA, the CDR3 is TGTGCCAGCTCCATCGCGGGGATAAAGGGAGAGACCCAGTACTTC. The encoded protein is CASSIAGIKGETQYF. The full variable domain, with the rest looked up from reference TRBV9 and TRBJ2-5, is DSGVTQTPKHLITATGQRVTLRCSPRSGDLSVYWYQQSLDQGLQFLIQYYNGEERAKGNILERFSAQQFPDLHSELNLSSLELGDSALYFCASSIAGIKGETQYFGPGTRLLVL.

The genes are TRBV10-3 and TRBJ2-2; D may be TRBD1 (6 bases). The CDR3 is 13 amino acids. Between the trimmed V and J ends, which lost 8 bases and 6 bases, there was a span of 13 bases. CDR1 ENHRY and CDR2 SYGVKD come from the germline V gene. The CDR3 here is CAIVFNRAGELFF. The CDR3 DNA follows: TGTGCCATCGTTTTTAACAGGGCCGGGGAGCTGTTTTTT.

This clone has just one count. CDR3 sequence: CASSPSREGDTQYF. The CDR3 nucleotides read TGTGCCAGTAGTCCTTCTAGGGAGGGGGATACGCAGTATTTT. This sequence joins TRBV19 and TRBJ2-3; TRBD2 aligns across 7 bases. Trimming took 5 bases from V and 6 from J; bases not matched to a gene: 8. CDR3 length equals 14 residues. CDR1 and CDR2 from the germline V gene are LNHDA and SQIVND (reference sequence).

The gene calls are TRBV24-1 and TRBJ2-1; 12 nucleotides line up with TRBD2. Germline trimming cut 4 bases from V and 8 bases from J; bases unmatched to any gene: 11. This CDR3 region has 17 residues. Germline V gene lookup returns CDR1 KGHDR and CDR2 SFDVKD. Here the CDR3 DNA reads TGTGCCACCAGTGACCCCGGGACTAGCGGGCGGGGGGATGAGCAGTTCTTC. It yields the protein CATSDPGTSGRGDEQFF.

The chain is built from TRBV18 and TRBJ1-3; 7 bases are a match to TRBD1. With V trimmed by 3 bases and J by 2 bases, 1 base remained unmatched. CDR3 length equals 14 residues. Germline CDR1 reads KGHSH; CDR2 reads LQKENI. The CDR3 nucleotides are TGTGCCAGCTCACCGGGGACAGCTGGAAACACCATATATTTT. This translates into CASSPGTAGNTIYF. Full variable domain (missing parts from reference TRBV18 and TRBJ1-3): NAGVMQNPRHLVRRRGQEARLRCSPMKGHSHVYWYRQLPEEGLKFMVYLQKENIIDESGMPKERFSAEFPKEGPSILRIQQVVRGDSAAYFCASSPGTAGNTIYFGEGSWLTVV.

V usage is TRBV21-1 and J usage is TRBJ1-3; the DNA was not compared with TRBD1, the D call given in the table. TRBV21-1 is listed as a pseudogene. The CDR3 totals 18 residues. The CDR3 is CASSNEQGELLSGNTIYF. In DNA form, the CDR3 reads TGTGCCAGCAGCAATGAACAGGGGGAACTACTCTCTGGAAACACCATATATTTT.

The chain couples TRBV7-9 to TRBJ1-5; maybe TRBD1 (5 bases). The CDR3 has 15 residues. Germline lookup yields CDR1 SEHNR and CDR2 FQNEAQ (reference sequence). Trimming shortened V by 4 bases and J by 2 bases, and 12 bases separated the two germline ends. The CDR3 DNA reads as TGTGCCAGCAGCTGGGAGGGGTCGGGCAATCAGCCCCAGCATTTT. As protein: CASSWEGSGNQPQHF.

DNA of the CDR3: TGTGCCAGCAGCACCGGACAGGGGCCACCGTCCTACGAGCAGTACTTC. Amino acid sequence: CASSTGQGPPSYEQYF. V usage is TRBV7-9 and J usage is TRBJ2-7, with TRBD1 identical over 9 bases. Germline assignment: CDR1 SEHNR and CDR2 FQNEAQ (reference sequence). This CDR3 is 16 amino acids long. V lost 5 bases, J lost 1 base, and 9 bases stayed unmatched.

The V call is TRBV21-1, the J call TRBJ2-7; the D call of TRBD1 is as the table states it, not checked on the DNA. TRBV21-1 represents a pseudogene. This CDR3 has 17 residues. The CDR3 loop reads CASSKPRPRVRTYEQYF. As DNA, the CDR3 is TGTGCCAGCAGCAAACCTAGACCCAGGGTGAGGACCTACGAGCAGTACTTC.

The V and J genes are TRBV4-1 and TRBJ2-7, with 8 bases aligning to TRBD2. V dropped 7 bases and J dropped 0; count of bases not matched to a gene: 17. CDR3 length: 18 amino acids. The V gene's germline CDR1 is MGHRA and CDR2 YSYEKL. CDR3 region: CASKGPQAPGLDSYEQYF. The CDR3 DNA reads TGCGCCAGCAAAGGCCCACAAGCCCCGGGACTAGACTCCTACGAGCAGTACTTC.

V is TRBV3-1 (or the pseudogene TRBV3-2) and J is TRBJ2-1, with 9 nucleotides matching TRBD2. From germline, CDR1 is LGHDT and CDR2 YNNKEL (reference sequence). The CDR3 has 17 residues. J gave up 6 bases and V 4 bases, and 13 bases lay outside the gene matches. The CDR3: CASSPDGGSGGRNEQFF. In nucleotides, the CDR3 is TGTGCCAGCAGCCCCGACGGGGGTAGCGGGGGACGCAATGAGCAGTTCTTC.

The chain uses TRBV19 and TRBJ2-7; possible D gene TRBD2, 6 bases. Germline assignment: CDR1 LNHDA and CDR2 SQIVND (reference sequence). Trimming shortened V by 6 bases and J by 5 bases, and 17 bases separated the two germline ends. The CDR3 length is 14 residues. The CDR3 sequence is CASRKRAGSHEQYF. The CDR3 bases are TGTGCCAGTAGGAAGCGGGCCGGGAGCCACGAGCAGTACTTC.

This sequence joins TRBV18 and TRBJ2-1; 11 nucleotides align to TRBD1. Germline V gene sequence: CDR1 KGHSH, CDR2 LQKENI. This CDR3 is 18 amino acids long. With V trimmed by 6 bases and J by 6 bases, 16 bases remained unmatched. The CDR3 DNA is TGTGCCAGCTCCCAAGAAACGATAGGACAGGGGGCTCGCAATGAGCAGTTCTTC. It yields the protein CASSQETIGQGARNEQFF.